Below, 31 T cell receptor beta chains from the same sample are listed, as sequenced in a study of OX40 agonist ivuxolimab in advanced cancers. The protocol was immunoSEQ multiplex PCR, while the TCRdb copy is restricted to in-frame clones and leaves out a portion. The data show 75,000 to 100,000 clones, around nine tenths seen once. Material: CD4+ or CD8+ T cells sorted from blood, obtained in a trial of the OX40 agonist ivuxolimab. Receptor source: an adult with an advanced solid tumor such as melanoma, head and neck, liver or kidney cancer.

The chain combines TRBV6-5 with TRBJ2-7; D is unclear. V was cut by 2 bases and J by 5 bases, with 19 bases left in between. The CDR3 loop spans 16 amino acids. Germline V CDR1 and CDR2: MNHEY, SVGAGI. The CDR3 loop reads CASSYRSGGPSDEQYF. CDR3 coding DNA: TGTGCCAGCAGTTACAGGTCGGGTGGGCCCTCGGACGAGCAGTACTTC.

This clone has only one observation. This sequence joins TRBV25-1 and TRBJ2-7; maybe TRBD2 (7 bases). Trimming stripped 5 bases from V and 3 bases from J, with 17 bases between. The CDR3 has 15 residues. Per germline, CDR1 MGHDK and CDR2 SYGVNS. The CDR3: CASSQVGGAGYEQYF. DNA of the CDR3: TGTGCCAGCAGTCAAGTGGGGGGGGCAGGCTACGAGCAGTACTTC.

This chain connects TRBV21-1 to TRBJ2-7; the D segment call TRBD1 is taken from the table without a DNA check. TRBV21-1 is a recognized pseudogene. This CDR3 is built from 14 residues. CDR3 sequence: CASSGQGAPYEQYF. The CDR3 DNA reads as TGTGCCAGCAGCGGACAGGGGGCCCCCTACGAGCAGTACTTC.

The chain recombines TRBV14 with TRBJ1-2; no reliable D call. The CDR3 consists of 12 residues. V lost 2 bases and J lost 4, with 5 bases in between. Germline CDR1 is SGHDN and CDR2 is FVKESK. This CDR3 is CASSQRPYGYTF. The CDR3 DNA sequence: TGTGCCAGCAGCCAAAGGCCCTATGGCTACACCTTC.

The rearrangement links TRBV5-1 to TRBJ2-2; 8 bases are a match to TRBD2. Germline CDR1 reads SGHRS; CDR2 reads YFSETQ. V lost 2 bases to trimming and J lost 4 bases; unmatched junction nucleotides: 4. This CDR3 comprises 15 residues. The CDR3 region has the DNA TGCGCCAGCAGCTTTAAACTAGCGGTCACCGGGGAGCTGTTTTTT. Its translation is CASSFKLAVTGELFF.

V usage is TRBV5-5 and J usage is TRBJ1-1; D is undetermined. V was clipped by 1 base and J by 0 bases, with 7 bases between them. This CDR3 has 14 amino acids. Germline CDR1 reads SGHKS; CDR2 reads YYEKEE (reference sequence). CDR3 protein: CASSLQSMNTEAFF. The CDR3 DNA sequence: TGTGCCAGCAGCTTGCAGAGCATGAACACTGAAGCTTTCTTT. The entire variable domain, with the rest obtained from reference TRBV5-5 and TRBJ1-1, is as follows: DAGVTQSPTHLIKTRGQQVTLRCSPISGHKSVSWYQQVLGQGPQFIFQYYEKEERGRGNFPDRFSARQFPNYSSELNVNALLLGDSALYLCASSLQSMNTEAFFGQGTRLTVV.

The chain uses TRBV27 and TRBJ2-1, with D tentatively TRBD1 (5 bases). Germline assignment: CDR1 MNHEY and CDR2 SMNVEV (reference sequence). Trimming shortened V by 2 bases and J by 6 bases, and 14 bases separated the two germline ends. CDR3 length equals 15 residues. Here the CDR3 DNA reads TGTGCCAGCAGTTTAAGGTTACAGGTCCCCAATGAGCAGTTCTTC. Its protein is CASSLRLQVPNEQFF.

The chain is built from TRBV7-9 and TRBJ1-6; 11 bases are a match to TRBD1. V lost 10 bases to trimming and J lost 8 bases; unmatched junction nucleotides: 13. This CDR3 has 16 amino acids. Per germline, CDR1 SEHNR and CDR2 FQNEAQ (reference sequence). The CDR3 protein is CAIGRRTGGRDSPLHF. Here the CDR3 DNA reads TGTGCCATTGGAAGAAGGACAGGGGGCAGGGATTCACCCCTCCACTTT.

The chain is built from TRBV7-9 and TRBJ2-6, with a possible D match to TRBD2 (6 bases). This CDR3 has 18 amino acids. Trimming took 1 base from V and 0 from J, leaving 13 bases between them. Germline CDR1 and CDR2: SEHNR and FQNEAQ (reference sequence). The CDR3 reads CASSLGRIGSSGANVLTF. CDR3 DNA: TGTGCCAGCAGCTTAGGCAGGATCGGGAGCTCTGGGGCCAACGTCCTGACTTTC.

CDR3: CASSAGGGTYSNQPQHF. CDR3 bases: TGTGCCAGTAGTGCCGGAGGAGGGACATATAGCAATCAGCCCCAGCATTTT. This sequence joins TRBV19 and TRBJ1-5; D is perhaps TRBD1 (6 bases). V lost 5 bases and J 0 bases, leaving 17 bases between the germline ends. The CDR3 contains 17 residues. Per the germline V gene, CDR1 is LNHDA and CDR2 is SQIVND (reference sequence).

The chain links TRBV19 to TRBJ2-5; D could derive from TRBD1 or TRBD2 (5 bases each). CDR3 length: 12 amino acids. V was pared by 7 bases and J by 5 bases, with 11 bases between. Germline CDR1 is LNHDA and CDR2 is SQIVND (reference sequence). The CDR3 sequence is CASNTGRETQYF. In DNA, the CDR3 is TGTGCCAGTAATACGGGACGGGAGACCCAGTACTTC.

This chain uses TRBV14 with TRBJ2-3; TRBD2 matches 13 bases. Germline V gene data show CDR1 as SGHDN and CDR2 as FVKESK. The J segment lost 4 bases and the V segment lost 4 bases, leaving 5 bases of the junction unmatched. This CDR3 is built from 16 residues. CDR3: CASSRGTSGIADTQYF. The CDR3 DNA follows: TGTGCCAGCAGCCGAGGGACTAGCGGGATCGCAGATACGCAGTATTTT. The variable domain in full, completed from reference TRBV14 and TRBJ2-3, reads EAGVTQFPSHSVIEKGQTVTLRCDPISGHDNLYWYRRVMGKEIKFLLHFVKESKQDESGMPNNRFLAERTGGTYSTLKVQPAELEDSGVYFCASSRGTSGIADTQYFGPGTRLTVL.

V usage is TRBV5-4 and J usage is TRBJ2-7; 8 positions agree with TRBD2. The CDR3 loop spans 14 amino acids. The V segment lost 3 bases and the J segment 6 bases; nucleotides outside the gene matches: 8. Germline CDR1 is SGHNT and CDR2 is YYREEE (reference sequence). The CDR3 reads CASSSGGGLVEQYV. DNA of the CDR3: TGTGCCAGCAGCTCCGGCGGGGGACTAGTCGAGCAGTACGTC.

The chain uses TRBV14 and TRBJ1-4; no definite D call. Trimming left V 2 bases short and J 3 bases short, with 7 bases between. The CDR3 runs to 14 residues. Germline CDR1 is SGHDN and CDR2 is FVKESK. This CDR3 is CASSQSLSNEKLFF. CDR3 nucleotides: TGTGCCAGCAGCCAATCACTTTCTAATGAAAAACTGTTTTTT.

The J gene is TRBJ1-1, the V gene TRBV6-1, with 10 bases identical to TRBD1. Germline V gives CDR1 MNHNS, CDR2 SASEGT. The CDR3 sequence is 13 residues long. J was trimmed by 4 bases and V by 6 bases; bases with no gene match: 2. The CDR3 spells CASRTGGRTEAFF. CDR3 sequence (DNA): TGTGCCAGCAGGACAGGGGGCCGCACTGAAGCTTTCTTT.

This clone appeared a single time. The V and J genes are TRBV7-9 and TRBJ2-3, with 12 bases aligning to TRBD2. The germline V gene has CDR1 SEHNR and CDR2 FQNEAQ (reference sequence). V was pared by 5 bases and J by 5 bases, with 8 bases of the junction left unmatched. The CDR3 has 16 residues. CDR3 sequence: CASSLGTSGLIDTQYF. In DNA, the CDR3 is TGTGCCAGCAGCCTCGGGACTAGCGGGCTCATAGATACGCAGTATTTT.

This sequence joins TRBV5-4 and TRBJ2-3; 11 bases align to TRBD1. V lost 4 bases and J lost 2; bases outside the gene matches: 6. This CDR3 has 16 amino acids. Germline V gene data show CDR1 as SGHNT and CDR2 as YYREEE (reference sequence). Here the CDR3 reads CASSTRTGGNTDTQYF. DNA for the CDR3: TGTGCCAGCAGCACTCGGACAGGGGGCAACACAGATACGCAGTATTTT. The entire variable domain, with the rest obtained from reference TRBV5-4 and TRBJ2-3, is as follows: ETGVTQSPTHLIKTRGQQVTLRCSSQSGHNTVSWYQQALGQGPQFIFQYYREEENGRGNFPPRFSGLQFPNYSSELNVNALELDDSALYLCASSTRTGGNTDTQYFGPGTRLTVL.

The chain's CDR3 is CASIAGTSRTYNEQFF. In nucleotides, the CDR3 is TGTGCCAGCATAGCCGGGACTAGCAGGACCTACAATGAGCAGTTCTTC. The chain combines TRBV2 with TRBJ2-1; TRBD2 aligns across 9 bases. CDR1 and CDR2 (germline): SNHLY, FYNNEI. This CDR3 comprises 16 residues. V dropped 7 bases and J dropped 2; count of bases not matched to a gene: 9.

The chain joins TRBV19 to TRBJ1-2; D not resolved. This CDR3 has 13 amino acids. Per germline, CDR1 LNHDA and CDR2 SQIVND (reference sequence). Between the trimmed V and J ends, which lost 4 bases and 4 bases, there was a span of 10 bases. CDR3 sequence (DNA): TGTGCCAGTAGTACGGATATGGGCTATGGCTACACCTTC. Translation: CASSTDMGYGYTF.

The genes are TRBV6-5 and TRBJ1-2; the match to TRBD1 covers 7 bases. Trimming removed 6 bases from V and 1 base from J; junction bases left unmatched: 2. The germline V gene encodes CDR1 MNHEY and CDR2 SVGAGI. The CDR3 runs 13 residues. The CDR3 region is CASRGQNNYGYTF. CDR3 nucleotides: TGTGCCAGCAGGGGACAGAATAACTATGGCTACACCTTC.

The chain has TRBV28 and TRBJ1-1; D is undetermined. With 6 bases removed from V and 7 bases from J, the gap between germline ends came to 15 bases. CDR3 length equals 13 residues. Germline assignment: CDR1 MDHEN and CDR2 SYDVKM. The CDR3 is CASRPDALDEAFF. Here the CDR3 DNA reads TGTGCCAGCAGACCCGACGCGCTGGATGAAGCTTTCTTT.

This chain joins TRBV28 and TRBJ2-5, with a possible D match to TRBD1 (6 bases). CDR1 is MDHEN, CDR2 SYDVKM, per germline. Trimming shortened V by 6 bases and J by 5 bases, and 19 bases separated the two germline ends. This CDR3 contains 15 residues. The CDR3 DNA reads as TGTGCCAGCAGCGCCCCGGGCAGGGGCGAGGAGACCCAGTACTTC. Its protein product is CASSAPGRGEETQYF.

The sample holds a few counts of this clone. V is TRBV10-3 and J is TRBJ2-2; 14 bases are a match to TRBD2. V lost 10 bases to trimming and J lost 0 bases; unmatched junction nucleotides: 4. From germline, CDR1 is ENHRY and CDR2 SYGVKD. CDR3 size: 16 residues. CDR3 sequence reads: CATGTSGSANTGELFF. The CDR3 DNA sequence: TGTGCCACCGGGACTAGCGGGAGTGCGAACACCGGGGAGCTGTTTTTT.

The chain uses TRBV5-1 and TRBJ2-3; 10 bases line up with TRBD2. The V segment lost 5 bases and the J segment 0 bases; nucleotides outside the gene matches: 6. Per the germline V gene, CDR1 is SGHRS and CDR2 is YFSETQ. This CDR3 is built from 16 residues. The CDR3 DNA reads TGCGCCAGCAGTCCGTCGACTAGCGGGAGCACAGATACGCAGTATTTT. It yields the protein CASSPSTSGSTDTQYF.

The chain is built from TRBV7-3 and TRBJ2-7; 11 bases match TRBD2. Germline CDR1 reads SGHTA; CDR2 reads FQGTGA. Trimming removed 1 base from V and 6 bases from J; junction bases left unmatched: 8. CDR3 length equals 16 residues. This CDR3 reads CASSLNSLAGVGEQYF. DNA of the CDR3: TGTGCCAGCAGCTTAAATTCACTAGCGGGAGTCGGCGAGCAGTACTTC.

The rearrangement uses TRBV28 and TRBJ1-5; no clear D. Trimming cost V 3 bases and J 11 bases, with 14 bases left between them. Germline V gives CDR1 MDHEN, CDR2 SYDVKM. The CDR3 runs 13 residues. CDR3 in amino acids: CASSFKVPSTQHF. The CDR3 DNA reads TGTGCCAGCAGTTTTAAGGTGCCGTCGACCCAGCATTTT.

The chain combines TRBV6-5 with TRBJ2-7; perhaps TRBD2 as D (6 bases). Looked up from germline, CDR1 is MNHEY and CDR2 is SVGAGI. This CDR3 comprises 11 residues. V was clipped by 8 bases and J by 1 base, with 6 bases between them. The CDR3 DNA is TGTGCCAGCGGGACTTCCTACGAGCAGTACTTC. Translation gives CASGTSYEQYF.

The CDR3 coding sequence is TGCGCCAGCAGCTTGATACCAGGGAGTTTCCTTACGAGAACTGAAGCTTTCTTT. It codes for CASSLIPGSFLTRTEAFF. The chain combines TRBV5-1 with TRBJ1-1, with D tentatively TRBD1 (5 bases). Germline assignment: CDR1 SGHRS and CDR2 YFSETQ. The CDR3 loop spans 18 amino acids. The V end was cut by 1 base, the J end by 5 bases, with 24 bases between.

The chain combines TRBV5-1 with TRBJ2-1; the D is unclear. Germline values: CDR1 SGHRS, CDR2 YFSETQ. V lost 6 bases, J lost 0 bases, and 10 bases lay in between. CDR3 length: 14 amino acids. The CDR3: CASNLGSSYNEQFF. CDR3 bases: TGCGCCAGCAATCTGGGAAGCTCCTACAATGAGCAGTTCTTC.

The V and J genes are TRBV18 and TRBJ2-2, with D perhaps matching TRBD1 or TRBD2 (6 bases each). Germline V gene lookup returns CDR1 KGHSH and CDR2 LQKENI. This CDR3 has 15 amino acids. Between the trimmed V and J ends, which lost 1 base and 6 bases, there was a span of 12 bases. The CDR3 spells CASSPQGEVAGELFF. In DNA form, the CDR3 reads TGTGCCAGCTCACCACAGGGGGAGGTCGCCGGGGAGCTGTTTTTT.

The chain carries TRBV5-1 and TRBJ2-1; 7 bases line up with TRBD1. The CDR3 consists of 17 residues. V gave up 5 bases and J gave up 4 bases; unmatched junction bases: 15. Germline CDR1 reads SGHRS; CDR2 reads YFSETQ. CDR3 residues: CASRTTAGTENYNEQFF. In nucleotides, the CDR3 is TGCGCCAGCAGAACCACAGCCGGGACAGAAAATTACAATGAGCAGTTCTTC.